These T cell receptor beta chains were read from a single sample in a study of blood T cell repertoires in COVID-19. Only in-frame clones appear in the TCRdb table, and some are missing; sequencing was by immunoSEQ multiplex PCR. The sample includes 400,000 to 450,000 clones, roughly 87% seen only once; the top ten take more than 0.55%. Sequencing was done on a sample of PBMCs or T cells enriched from blood (not recorded which). These TCRs come from a man in his late teens or twenties who had recovered from COVID-19. CDR3s include the opening cysteine and the closing phenylalanine or tryptophan. The D gene is left open where the match is weak. Some rows have no size entry. The others give once, few or many, or a class for an expanded clone.

cdr3_length: 16; d_call: NA; v_call: TRBV28; j_call: TRBJ1-5; clone_size: once; cdr3_aa: CASSPRRGGLVQPQHF; cdr3_nt: TGTGCCAGCAGCCCCAGGCGGGGAGGTTTAGTCCAGCCCCAGCATTTT
cdr3_length: 17; d_call: NA; v_call: TRBV9; j_call: TRBJ2-7; clone_size: NA; cdr3_aa: CASGKAGVQSHAYEQYF; cdr3_nt: TGTGCCAGCGGGAAAGCGGGCGTACAATCCCACGCGTACGAGCAGTACTTC
cdr3_length: 16; d_call: NA; v_call: TRBV19; j_call: TRBJ2-1; clone_size: NA; cdr3_aa: CASSISSELSYNEQFF; cdr3_nt: TGTGCCAGTAGTATTTCTAGCGAGCTCTCCTACAATGAGCAGTTCTTC
cdr3_length: 14; d_call: NA; v_call: TRBV19; j_call: TRBJ1-2; clone_size: NA; cdr3_aa: CASSILAGNYGYTF; cdr3_nt: TGTGCCAGTAGTATACTTGCAGGCAACTATGGCTACACCTTC
cdr3_length: 13; d_call: NA; v_call: TRBV25-1; j_call: TRBJ2-1; clone_size: NA; cdr3_aa: CASSESVRDEQFF; cdr3_nt: TGTGCCAGCAGTGAATCGGTACGGGATGAGCAGTTCTTC
cdr3_length: 14; d_call: NA; v_call: TRBV2; j_call: TRBJ1-1; clone_size: NA; cdr3_aa: CASSYRDQNTEAFF; cdr3_nt: TGTGCCAGCAGCTACAGGGACCAGAACACTGAAGCTTTCTTT
cdr3_length: 14; d_call: NA; v_call: TRBV30; j_call: TRBJ1-6; clone_size: NA; cdr3_aa: CAWSYGQSYSPLHF; cdr3_nt: TGTGCCTGGAGTTATGGACAGAGCTATTCACCCCTCCACTTT
cdr3_length: 17; d_call: NA; v_call: TRBV7-3; j_call: TRBJ1-1; clone_size: NA; cdr3_aa: CASSPSRDSAIGAEAFF; cdr3_nt: TGTGCCAGCAGCCCGAGTAGGGACTCAGCGATCGGAGCTGAAGCTTTCTTT
cdr3_length: 16; d_call: NA; v_call: TRBV6-5; j_call: TRBJ1-4; clone_size: NA; cdr3_aa: CASSYGLPGQKMELFF; cdr3_nt: TGTGCCAGCAGTTACGGCCTTCCGGGACAAAAGATGGAACTGTTTTTT
cdr3_length: 12; d_call: TRBD2; v_call: TRBV28; j_call: TRBJ2-7; clone_size: NA; cdr3_aa: CASTLGGDEQYF; cdr3_nt: TGTGCCAGCACCCTTGGGGGGGACGAGCAGTACTTC
cdr3_length: 14; d_call: NA; v_call: TRBV6-5; j_call: TRBJ1-3; clone_size: NA; cdr3_aa: CASSSGHKGNTIYF; cdr3_nt: TGTGCCAGCAGTTCCGGACATAAAGGAAACACCATATATTTT
cdr3_length: 16; d_call: TRBD1; v_call: TRBV7-9; j_call: TRBJ2-3; clone_size: NA; cdr3_aa: CASSVRAGGPTDTQYF; cdr3_nt: TGTGCCAGCAGCGTCCGAGCAGGGGGTCCCACAGATACGCAGTATTTT
cdr3_length: 18; d_call: TRBD2; v_call: TRBV7-8; j_call: TRBJ2-5; clone_size: NA; cdr3_aa: CASTPPSGGDSYQETQYF; cdr3_nt: TGTGCCAGCACTCCCCCGAGTGGGGGGGACTCGTACCAAGAGACCCAGTACTTC
cdr3_length: 15; d_call: NA; v_call: TRBV6-5; j_call: TRBJ1-2; clone_size: NA; cdr3_aa: CASMRSGTTNYGYTF; cdr3_nt: TGTGCCAGCATGAGGTCCGGGACTACTAACTATGGCTACACCTTC
cdr3_length: 15; d_call: TRBD1; v_call: TRBV5-5; j_call: TRBJ1-2; clone_size: NA; cdr3_aa: CASSLAAGGIYGYTF; cdr3_nt: TGTGCCAGCAGCTTGGCCGCAGGGGGCATATATGGCTACACCTTC
cdr3_length: 17; d_call: NA; v_call: TRBV19; j_call: TRBJ2-6; clone_size: NA; cdr3_aa: CASSTPRVRTGANVLTF; cdr3_nt: TGTGCCAGTAGTACCCCGAGGGTTAGGACTGGGGCCAACGTCCTGACTTTC
cdr3_length: 14; d_call: NA; v_call: TRBV5-6; j_call: TRBJ2-4; clone_size: NA; cdr3_aa: CASSSGTAGNIQYF; cdr3_nt: TGTGCCAGCAGCTCGGGGACAGCGGGAAACATTCAGTACTTC
cdr3_length: 14; d_call: NA; v_call: TRBV7-9; j_call: TRBJ1-1; clone_size: NA; cdr3_aa: CASSLSLRGTEAFF; cdr3_nt: TGTGCCAGCAGCTTAAGTTTGCGGGGAACTGAAGCTTTCTTT
cdr3_length: 14; d_call: TRBD1; v_call: TRBV13; j_call: TRBJ2-1; clone_size: once; cdr3_aa: CASSRNRGLNEQFF; cdr3_nt: TGTGCCAGCAGTCGTAACAGGGGGCTCAATGAGCAGTTCTTC
cdr3_length: 14; d_call: TRBD1; v_call: TRBV11-3; j_call: TRBJ1-1; clone_size: NA; cdr3_aa: CASSLGTGGAEAFF; cdr3_nt: TGTGCCAGCAGCTTAGGAACAGGGGGCGCCGAAGCTTTCTTT
cdr3_length: 13; d_call: NA; v_call: TRBV7-9; j_call: TRBJ1-6; clone_size: once; cdr3_aa: CASSSNLNSPLHF; cdr3_nt: TGTGCCAGCAGCTCCAATCTAAATTCACCCCTCCACTTT
cdr3_length: 14; d_call: TRBD1; v_call: TRBV6-5; j_call: TRBJ1-1; clone_size: NA; cdr3_aa: CASSGTMTTGEAFF; cdr3_nt: TGTGCCAGCAGCGGTACTATGACGACAGGGGAAGCTTTCTTT
cdr3_length: 15; d_call: TRBD1; v_call: TRBV14; j_call: TRBJ2-7; clone_size: NA; cdr3_aa: CASSHLDRGLRVQYF; cdr3_nt: TGTGCCAGCAGCCATCTCGACAGGGGCCTACGAGTGCAGTACTTC
cdr3_length: 14; d_call: NA; v_call: TRBV19; j_call: TRBJ1-5; clone_size: NA; cdr3_aa: CASSIQAGNQPQHF; cdr3_nt: TGTGCCAGTAGTATTCAAGCGGGCAATCAGCCCCAGCATTTT
cdr3_length: 11; d_call: NA; v_call: TRBV12-3/TRBV12-4; j_call: TRBJ1-4; clone_size: NA; cdr3_aa: CASSSAEKLFF; cdr3_nt: TGTGCCAGCAGCAGTGCCGAAAAACTGTTTTTT
cdr3_length: 13; d_call: NA; v_call: TRBV3-1/TRBV3-2; j_call: TRBJ1-2; clone_size: NA; cdr3_aa: CASSAKKSYGYTF; cdr3_nt: TGTGCCAGCAGTGCGAAAAAAAGCTATGGCTACACCTTC
cdr3_length: 15; d_call: NA; v_call: TRBV7-3; j_call: TRBJ2-1; clone_size: NA; cdr3_aa: CASSLTASSYNEQFF; cdr3_nt: TGTGCCAGCAGCTTAACGGCTAGCAGCTACAATGAGCAGTTCTTC
cdr3_length: 13; d_call: NA; v_call: TRBV25-1; j_call: TRBJ1-1; clone_size: NA; cdr3_aa: CASTSRRATEAFF; cdr3_nt: TGTGCCAGTACAAGCAGGCGAGCCACTGAAGCTTTCTTT
cdr3_length: 16; d_call: TRBD2; v_call: TRBV4-1; j_call: TRBJ2-2; clone_size: few; cdr3_aa: CASSQSAGGATGELFF; cdr3_nt: TGCGCCAGCAGCCAATCAGCGGGGGGGGCCACCGGGGAGCTGTTTTTT
cdr3_length: 13; d_call: NA; v_call: TRBV5-5; j_call: TRBJ1-2; clone_size: NA; cdr3_aa: CASSLTGDYGYTF; cdr3_nt: TGTGCCAGCAGCTTGACGGGGGACTATGGCTACACCTTC
cdr3_length: 14; d_call: NA; v_call: TRBV5-1; j_call: TRBJ2-7; clone_size: NA; cdr3_aa: CASSLVEGTNEQYF; cdr3_nt: TGCGCCAGCAGCTTGGTAGAGGGGACAAACGAGCAGTACTTC
cdr3_length: 14; d_call: NA; v_call: TRBV6-1; j_call: TRBJ1-5; clone_size: NA; cdr3_aa: CASSDRLSNQPQHF; cdr3_nt: TGTGCCAGCAGTGACCGACTTAGCAATCAGCCCCAGCATTTT
cdr3_length: 11; d_call: NA; v_call: TRBV6-5; j_call: TRBJ1-2; clone_size: NA; cdr3_aa: CAAGAGYGYTF; cdr3_nt: TGTGCTGCAGGGGCAGGATATGGCTACACCTTC
cdr3_length: 16; d_call: TRBD2; v_call: TRBV27; j_call: TRBJ2-2; clone_size: NA; cdr3_aa: CASSRLAGQNTGELFF; cdr3_nt: TGTGCCAGCAGCCGCTTAGCGGGACAGAACACCGGGGAGCTGTTTTTT
cdr3_length: 16; d_call: TRBD2; v_call: TRBV24-1; j_call: TRBJ2-5; clone_size: NA; cdr3_aa: CATSGTGGDRQETQYF; cdr3_nt: TGTGCCACCAGTGGGACCGGGGGGGATAGGCAAGAGACCCAGTACTTC
cdr3_length: 16; d_call: TRBD1; v_call: TRBV5-8; j_call: TRBJ1-4; clone_size: NA; cdr3_aa: CASSFHRGSTNEKLFF; cdr3_nt: TGTGCCAGCAGCTTTCACAGGGGGAGTACTAATGAAAAACTGTTTTTT
cdr3_length: 13; d_call: NA; v_call: TRBV28; j_call: TRBJ2-7; clone_size: NA; cdr3_aa: CASSLPQAYEQYF; cdr3_nt: TGTGCCAGCAGTTTGCCTCAGGCCTACGAGCAGTACTTC
cdr3_length: 14; d_call: NA; v_call: TRBV19; j_call: TRBJ1-4; clone_size: NA; cdr3_aa: CASNIGTTNEKLFF; cdr3_nt: TGTGCCAGTAACATCGGGACAACTAATGAAAAACTGTTTTTT
cdr3_length: 13; d_call: NA; v_call: TRBV12-3/TRBV12-4; j_call: TRBJ1-5; clone_size: few; cdr3_aa: CASSLPGNQPQHF; cdr3_nt: TGTGCCAGCAGTTTACCGGGGAATCAGCCCCAGCATTTT